The 21 T cell receptor beta chains in this list originate from one sample, sequenced in a study of CD8+CD57+ T cells in acquired aplastic anemia (dated by TCRdb to 2017 to 2018). Sequenced using an Illumina HiSeq 2000. Profiling of TCR beta VDJ combinations and CDR3 sequences used genomic DNA as the template. The raw public data were reprocessed by TCRdb itself: fastp quality trimming at Q25, MiXCR clonotype calling, in-frame beta chains only. Merged by CDR3 protein, the rows form single entries marked with the most common genes and DNA. The sample table holds hundreds of thousands of distinct CDR3 sequences, of which 65% to 75% were seen once. In total, the top ten clones hold 4% of the sample. Sample: sorted CD4+, CD8+, or CD8+CD57+ T cells (not recorded which) from PBMCs. Receptors originate from a human donor in good health, serving as a control.

To note about this clonotype: This may arise from a read error, as a much more abundant clone is one base away. The conserved phenylalanine or tryptophan normally closing the CDR3 is absent here, so this likely arose from a read error. The chain joins TRBV29-1 to TRBJ2-4, with 8 bases lining up with TRBD2. CDR3 size: 15 residues. With V trimmed by 2 bases and J by 0 bases, 3 bases remained unmatched. Germline V lookup: CDR1 SQVTM, CDR2 ANQGSEA. For the CDR3, the DNA is TGCAGCGTTGAAACCGGGGGGGTAGCCAAAAACATTCAGTACCTC. Amino acids: CSVETGGVAKNIQYL.

Details on this clonotype: Since no conserved phenylalanine or tryptophan closes the CDR3, a read error is the likely cause. Written as DNA, the CDR3 is TGCGCCAGCACCGCCGGGGACGCCTCTGATGGCTACACCCTC. It specifies CASTAGDASDGYTL. The chain has TRBV7-2 and TRBJ1-2; a possible D gene is TRBD1 (5 bases). Germline V gene data show CDR1 as SGHTA and CDR2 as FQGNSA. CDR3 length equals 14 residues.

This clonotype has only one observation. V usage is TRBV9 and J usage is TRBJ1-3; D is unresolved. Germline V gene data show CDR1 as SGDLS and CDR2 as YYNGEE. CDR3 length equals 17 residues. V lost 3 bases and J lost 0, with 16 bases in between. The CDR3 sequence: CASSALPSRDSGNTIYF. The CDR3 DNA sequence: TGTGCCAGCAGCGCCCTCCCGTCGAGAGACTCTGGAAACACCATATATTTT.

The table lists this clonotype with many counts. This sequence joins TRBV5-4 and TRBJ1-2; TRBD1 matches at 7 bases. V lost 4 bases, J lost 3 bases, and 9 bases stayed unmatched. The CDR3 runs 15 residues. Germline CDR1 SGHNT, CDR2 YYREEE (reference sequence). Here the CDR3 reads CASSNNRGAYYGYTF. The CDR3 DNA sequence: TGTGCCAGCAGCAACAACAGGGGCGCTTACTATGGCTACACCTTC.

This clonotype was seen only a few times. The conserved closing phenylalanine or tryptophan is absent in this CDR3, likely reflecting a read error. The chain joins TRBV27 to TRBJ1-2; no reliable D call. Germline V CDR1 and CDR2: MNHEY, SMNVEV (reference sequence). V gave up 3 bases and J gave up 0 bases, with 5 bases separating them. The length of the CDR3 is 13 residues. This CDR3 reads CASSFAANYGYTS. The CDR3 nucleotides are TGTGCCAGCAGTTTCGCAGCTAACTATGGCTACACCTCC.

Notes on this clonotype: At one of its ends the junction is not consistent with the germline gene, which may arise from a read error. The CDR3: CASSRPRDTEAFFF. The DNA of the CDR3 is TGTGCCAGCAGTCGGCCACGGGACACTGAAGCTTTCTTTTTC. V usage is TRBV7-3 and J usage is TRBJ2-6; TRBD1 is a possible D gene (6 bases). Germline CDR1 reads SGHTA; CDR2 reads FQGTGA. This CDR3 spans 14 amino acids.

The chain has TRBV12-3 or TRBV12-4 and TRBJ2-1; either TRBD1 or TRBD2 may fit D (5 bases each). CDR3 length: 15 residues. Trimming cost V 4 bases and J 16 bases, with 26 bases left between them. CDR3 loop: CASSSYGAFFAQPFF. In DNA form, the CDR3 reads TGTGCCAGCAGTTCTTACGGGGCCTTTTTCGCCCAGCCATTCTTC.

This clonotype was detected many times. The chain has TRBV19 and TRBJ2-5; the match to TRBD2 covers 11 bases. Germline V lookup: CDR1 LNHDA, CDR2 SQIVND (reference sequence). The CDR3 contains 17 residues. V lost 6 bases and J lost 3; bases outside the gene matches: 12. Here the CDR3 DNA reads TGTGCCAGTAGCCCCCATCTCCCGGGACTAGCGGAAGAGACCCAGTACTTC. It encodes CASSPHLPGLAEETQYF.

V gene TRBV9 combines with J gene TRBJ2-7; 9 positions match TRBD1. CDR1 is SGDLS and CDR2 is YYNGEE in the germline V gene. V shed 3 bases and J 5 bases; nucleotides not matched to a gene: 9. This CDR3 has 15 residues. CDR3 protein: CASSETGGAGDEQYF. In nucleotides, the CDR3 is TGTGCCAGCAGCGAAACAGGGGGCGCAGGCGACGAGCAGTACTTC.

This clonotype was observed a single time. The genes are TRBV7-9 and TRBJ1-6; D gene ambiguous. V gave up 5 bases and J gave up 15 bases, with 26 bases separating them. Germline loops: CDR1 SEHNR, CDR2 FQNEAQ (reference sequence). The CDR3 extends over 16 amino acids. CDR3 residues: CASSLLERATESFLHF. The CDR3 coding sequence is TGTGCCAGCAGCCTATTGGAGAGGGCGACTGAATCTTTCCTCCACTTT.

This clonotype was seen more than once but under ten times. The chain joins TRBV7-6 to TRBJ1-6, with D unclear. This CDR3 spans 13 amino acids. V was clipped by 3 bases and J by 6 bases, with 6 bases between them. Germline CDR1 reads SGHVS; CDR2 reads FNYEAQ. The CDR3 bases are TGTGCCAGCAGCTTGGGTACTAATTCACCCCTCCACTTT. Protein product: CASSLGTNSPLHF.

The chain has TRBV7-3 and TRBJ1-6; no clear D gene. Deletions cut 3 bases from V and 12 bases from J, with 15 bases between. The CDR3 spans 14 residues. The germline gives CDR1 SGHTA, CDR2 FQGTGA. CDR3 in DNA: TGTGCCAGCAGCTTTGTCGCAGCACGCGGACCCCTCCACTTT. Translating it yields CASSFVAARGPLHF. The whole variable domain, remainder taken from reference TRBV7-3 and TRBJ1-6, is GAGVSQTPSNKVTEKGKYVELRCDPISGHTALYWYRQSLGQGPEFLIYFQGTGAADDSGLPNDRFFAVRPEGSVSTLKIQRTERGDSAVYLCASSFVAARGPLHFGNGTRLTVT.

This clonotype came up many times. V usage is TRBV5-5 and J usage is TRBJ2-7; tentative D call: TRBD1 (5 bases). The ends were cut back, 4 bases at V and 4 bases at J, with 24 bases in the middle. Per germline, CDR1 SGHKS and CDR2 YYEKEE (reference sequence). This CDR3 comprises 17 residues. CDR3 sequence reads: CASSRTINQGMVYEQYF. CDR3 sequence (DNA): TGTGCCAGCAGCCGAACTATTAATCAGGGAATGGTGTACGAGCAGTACTTC.

The rearrangement links TRBV2 to TRBJ2-1, with D perhaps TRBD1 (6 bases). Trimming left V 4 bases short and J 8 bases short, with 12 bases between. Germline-derived CDR1 and CDR2 are SNHLY and FYNNEI. The CDR3 sequence is 13 residues long. CDR3 nucleotide sequence: TGTGCCAGCAGTGTCGCAGGGGAAGATGAGCAGTTCTTC. It specifies CASSVAGEDEQFF.

The chain joins TRBV20-1 to TRBJ2-7; D may be TRBD2 (5 bases). The CDR3 is made up of 16 amino acids. The germline V gene encodes CDR1 DFQATT and CDR2 SNEGSKA (reference sequence). V lost 5 bases and J 5 bases, leaving 25 bases between the germline ends. The CDR3 DNA reads as TGCAGTGCTGCCCTGGACGCTAACTATGGGAGTGACGAGCAGTACTTC. Translation: CSAALDANYGSDEQYF.

This clonotype was detected only once. The V and J genes are TRBV9 and TRBJ2-3; 10 nucleotides align to TRBD1. The CDR3 loop spans 15 amino acids. CDR1 SGDLS and CDR2 YYNGEE come from the germline V gene. The V segment lost 3 bases and the J segment 9 bases; nucleotides outside the gene matches: 10. CDR3 loop: CASSGRTGGAGTQYF. The CDR3 bases are TGTGCCAGCAGCGGGAGGACAGGGGGTGCAGGGACGCAGTATTTT.

In this sample, this clonotype turned up many times. The chain recombines TRBV6-1 with TRBJ1-4, with D hard to call. The CDR3 covers 15 residues. Trimming took off 0 bases at V and 7 bases at J, with 12 bases between the two ends. CDR1 and CDR2 (germline): MNHNS, SASEGT. The DNA of the CDR3 is TGTGCCAGCAGTGAAGCACCGGATGTGGGTGAAAAACTGTTTTTT. Translation: CASSEAPDVGEKLFF.

This clonotype was counted many times. The rearrangement links TRBV2 to TRBJ2-2; the D gene could be TRBD1 or TRBD2 (6 bases each). The CDR3 runs 15 residues. V shed 4 bases and J shed 6 bases, with 15 bases lying between them. Germline-derived CDR1 and CDR2 are SNHLY and FYNNEI. This chain's CDR3 is CASSVRGGQAGELFF. CDR3 sequence (DNA): TGTGCCAGCAGTGTACGTGGGGGGCAGGCCGGGGAGCTGTTTTTT.

This chain connects TRBV4-2 to TRBJ2-5; possibly TRBD1 or TRBD2 for D (6 bases each). Germline CDR1 is LGHNA and CDR2 is YNFKEQ. Trimming cost V 1 base and J 3 bases, with 12 bases left between them. CDR3 length equals 15 residues. The CDR3, as DNA: TGTGCCAGCAGCCAAGGGGGGGCAGGGGAAGAGACCCAGTACTTC. Translated: CASSQGGAGEETQYF.

The chain employs TRBV19 and TRBJ1-5; 7 nucleotides align to TRBD1. The ends lost 6 bases at V and 13 bases at J; junction bases unmatched: 12. The CDR3 runs to 13 residues. Germline V gene data show CDR1 as LNHDA and CDR2 as SQIVND (reference sequence). The DNA of the CDR3 is TGTGCCAGTAGCATGGACAGGTTGTGGTTGCAGCATTTT. It encodes CASSMDRLWLQHF.

The rearrangement uses TRBV7-3 and TRBJ1-6; D perhaps matches TRBD1 (5 bases). Germline V gives CDR1 SGHTA, CDR2 FQGTGA. This CDR3 has 17 amino acids. V gave up 5 bases and J gave up 10 bases, with 24 bases separating them. The CDR3 DNA is TGTGCCAGCAGCAGAGGTCCCGGGGGAAACAATGGGTCACCCCTCCACTTT. It yields the protein CASSRGPGGNNGSPLHF.